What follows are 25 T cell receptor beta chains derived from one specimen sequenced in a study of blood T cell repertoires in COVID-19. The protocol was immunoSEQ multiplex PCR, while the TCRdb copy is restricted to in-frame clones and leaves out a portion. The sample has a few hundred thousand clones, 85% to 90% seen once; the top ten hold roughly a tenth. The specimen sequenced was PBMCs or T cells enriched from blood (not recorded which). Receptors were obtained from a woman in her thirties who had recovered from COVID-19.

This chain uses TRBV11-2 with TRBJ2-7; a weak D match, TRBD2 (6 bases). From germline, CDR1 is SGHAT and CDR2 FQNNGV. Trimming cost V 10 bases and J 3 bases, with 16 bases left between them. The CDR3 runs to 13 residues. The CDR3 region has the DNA TGTGCCACCGGAGGAGGGGTGGACTACGAGCAGTACTTC. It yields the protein CATGGGVDYEQYF.

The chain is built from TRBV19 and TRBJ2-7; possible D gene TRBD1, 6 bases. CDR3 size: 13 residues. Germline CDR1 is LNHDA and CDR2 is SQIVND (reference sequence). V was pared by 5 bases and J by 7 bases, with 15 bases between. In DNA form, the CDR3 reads TGTGCCAGTAGTCCCCACATGAGGGGGGAGCAGTACTTC. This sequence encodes CASSPHMRGEQYF.

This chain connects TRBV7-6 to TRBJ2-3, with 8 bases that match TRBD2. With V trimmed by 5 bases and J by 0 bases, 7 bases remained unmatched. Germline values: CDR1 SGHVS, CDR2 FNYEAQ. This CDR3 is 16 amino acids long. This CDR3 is CASSPDSGISTDTQYF. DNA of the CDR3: TGTGCCAGCAGCCCCGATAGCGGGATTAGCACAGATACGCAGTATTTT. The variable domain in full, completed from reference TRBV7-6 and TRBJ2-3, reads GAGVSQSPRYKVTKRGQDVALRCDPISGHVSLYWYRQALGQGPEFLTYFNYEAQQDKSGLPNDRFSAERPEGSISTLTIQRTEQRDSAMYRCASSPDSGISTDTQYFGPGTRLTVL.

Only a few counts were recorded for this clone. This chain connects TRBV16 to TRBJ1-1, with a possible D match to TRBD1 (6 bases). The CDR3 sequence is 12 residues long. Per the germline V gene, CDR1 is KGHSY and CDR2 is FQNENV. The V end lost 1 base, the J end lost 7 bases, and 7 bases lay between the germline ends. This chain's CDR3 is CASSQLGGEAFF. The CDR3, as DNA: TGTGCCAGCAGCCAATTAGGGGGTGAAGCTTTCTTT. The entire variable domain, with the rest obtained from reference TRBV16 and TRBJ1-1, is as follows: GEEVAQTPKHLVRGEGQKAKLYCAPIKGHSYVFWYQQVLKNEFKFLISFQNENVFDETGMPKERFSAKCLPNSPCSLEIQATKLEDSAVYFCASSQLGGEAFFGQGTRLTVV.

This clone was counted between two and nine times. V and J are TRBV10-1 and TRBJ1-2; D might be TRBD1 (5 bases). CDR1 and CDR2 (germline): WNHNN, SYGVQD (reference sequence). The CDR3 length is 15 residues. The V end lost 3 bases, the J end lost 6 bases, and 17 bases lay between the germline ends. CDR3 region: CASSDGRQKNNGYTF. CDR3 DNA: TGCGCCAGCAGTGATGGACGACAGAAGAACAATGGCTACACCTTC.

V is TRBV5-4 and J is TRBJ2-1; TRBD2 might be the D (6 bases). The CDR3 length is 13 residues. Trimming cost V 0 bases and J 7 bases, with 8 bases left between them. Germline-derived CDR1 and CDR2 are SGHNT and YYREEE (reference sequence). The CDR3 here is CASSLGLGNEQFF. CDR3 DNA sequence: TGTGCCAGCAGCTTGGGACTAGGGAATGAGCAGTTCTTC. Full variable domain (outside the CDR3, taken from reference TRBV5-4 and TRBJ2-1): ETGVTQSPTHLIKTRGQQVTLRCSSQSGHNTVSWYQQALGQGPQFIFQYYREEENGRGNFPPRFSGLQFPNYSSELNVNALELDDSALYLCASSLGLGNEQFFGPGTRLTVL.

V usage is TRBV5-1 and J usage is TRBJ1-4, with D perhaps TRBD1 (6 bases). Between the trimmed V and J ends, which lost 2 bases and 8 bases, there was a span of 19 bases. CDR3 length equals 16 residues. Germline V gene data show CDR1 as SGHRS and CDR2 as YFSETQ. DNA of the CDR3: TGCGCCAGCAGCTTTGGCCAGGGGTATGGAAGCGAAAAACTGTTTTTT. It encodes CASSFGQGYGSEKLFF. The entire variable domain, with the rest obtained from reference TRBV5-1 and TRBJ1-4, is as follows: KAGVTQTPRYLIKTRGQQVTLSCSPISGHRSVSWYQQTPGQGLQFLFEYFSETQRNKGNFPGRFSGRQFSNSRSEMNVSTLELGDSALYLCASSFGQGYGSEKLFFGSGTQLSVL.

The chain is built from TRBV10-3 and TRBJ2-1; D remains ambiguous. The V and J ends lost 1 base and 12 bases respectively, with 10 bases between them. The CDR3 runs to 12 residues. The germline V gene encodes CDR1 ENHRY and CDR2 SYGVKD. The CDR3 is CAISEWSVGQFF. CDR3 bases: TGTGCCATCAGTGAGTGGAGCGTGGGGCAGTTCTTC.

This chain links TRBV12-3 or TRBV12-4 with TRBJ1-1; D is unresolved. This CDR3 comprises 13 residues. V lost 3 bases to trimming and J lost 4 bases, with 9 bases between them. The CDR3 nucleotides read TGTGCCAGCAGTTTCGAGGGTGGCACTGAAGCTTTCTTT. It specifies CASSFEGGTEAFF.

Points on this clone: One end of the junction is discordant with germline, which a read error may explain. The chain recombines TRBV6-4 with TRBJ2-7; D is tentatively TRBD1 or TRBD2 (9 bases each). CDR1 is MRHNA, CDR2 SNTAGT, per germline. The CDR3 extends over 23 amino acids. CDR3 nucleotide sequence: TGTGCCAGCAGAGACTGGACAGGGGTGGGTCGGGGTCGTGCTAGCGGGAATCAATACGAGCAGTACTTC. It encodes CASRDWTGVGRGRASGNQYEQYF.

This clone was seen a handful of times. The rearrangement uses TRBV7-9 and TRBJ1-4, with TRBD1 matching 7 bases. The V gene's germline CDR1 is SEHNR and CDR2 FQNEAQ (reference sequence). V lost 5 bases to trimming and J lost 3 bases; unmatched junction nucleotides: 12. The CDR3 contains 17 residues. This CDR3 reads CASSPRGPRGANEKLFF. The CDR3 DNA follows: TGTGCCAGCAGCCCAAGGGGGCCAAGGGGTGCTAATGAAAAACTGTTTTTT.

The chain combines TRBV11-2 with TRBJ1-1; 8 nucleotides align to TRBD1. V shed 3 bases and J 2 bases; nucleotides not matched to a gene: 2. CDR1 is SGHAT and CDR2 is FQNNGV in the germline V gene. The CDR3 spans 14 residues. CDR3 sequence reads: CASSFTGGNTEAFF. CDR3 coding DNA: TGTGCCAGCAGCTTCACAGGGGGAAACACTGAAGCTTTCTTT.

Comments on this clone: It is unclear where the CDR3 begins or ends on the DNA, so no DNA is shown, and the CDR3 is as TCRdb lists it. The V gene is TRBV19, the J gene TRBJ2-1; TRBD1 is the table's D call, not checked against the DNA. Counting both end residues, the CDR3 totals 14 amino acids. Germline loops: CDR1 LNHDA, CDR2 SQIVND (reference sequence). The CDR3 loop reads CASSTGTGALWQFF.

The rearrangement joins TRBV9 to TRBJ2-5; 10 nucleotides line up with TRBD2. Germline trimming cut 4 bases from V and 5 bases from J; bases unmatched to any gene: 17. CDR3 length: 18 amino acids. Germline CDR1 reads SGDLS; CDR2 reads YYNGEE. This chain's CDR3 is CASSPSTSGRASRETQYF. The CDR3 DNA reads TGTGCCAGCAGCCCGAGCACGAGCGGGAGGGCCTCGAGGGAGACCCAGTACTTC.

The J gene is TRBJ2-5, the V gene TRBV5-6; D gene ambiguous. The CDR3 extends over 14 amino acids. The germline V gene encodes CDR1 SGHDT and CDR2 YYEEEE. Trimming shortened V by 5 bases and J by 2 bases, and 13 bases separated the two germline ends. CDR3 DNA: TGTGCCAGCAGATCGGCGCGGAGTCAAGAGACCCAGTACTTC. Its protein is CASRSARSQETQYF. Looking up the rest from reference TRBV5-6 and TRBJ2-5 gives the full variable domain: DAGVTQSPTHLIKTRGQQVTLRCSPKSGHDTVSWYQQALGQGPQFIFQYYEEEERQRGNFPDRFSGHQFPNYSSELNVNALLLGDSALYLCASRSARSQETQYFGPGTRLLVL.

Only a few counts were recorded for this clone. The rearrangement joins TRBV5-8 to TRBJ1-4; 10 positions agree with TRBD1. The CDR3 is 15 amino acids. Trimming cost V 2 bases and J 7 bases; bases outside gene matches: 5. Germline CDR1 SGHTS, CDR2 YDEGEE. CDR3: CASSFTTGGSEKLFF. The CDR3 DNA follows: TGTGCCAGCAGCTTCACGACAGGGGGCTCTGAAAAACTGTTTTTT.

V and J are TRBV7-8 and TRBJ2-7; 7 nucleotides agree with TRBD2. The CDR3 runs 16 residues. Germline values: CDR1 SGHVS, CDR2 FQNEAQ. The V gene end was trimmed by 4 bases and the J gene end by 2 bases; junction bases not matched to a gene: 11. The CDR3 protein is CASSSGLGGDTYEQYF. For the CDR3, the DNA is TGTGCCAGCAGCTCAGGACTAGGTGGGGATACCTACGAGCAGTACTTC.

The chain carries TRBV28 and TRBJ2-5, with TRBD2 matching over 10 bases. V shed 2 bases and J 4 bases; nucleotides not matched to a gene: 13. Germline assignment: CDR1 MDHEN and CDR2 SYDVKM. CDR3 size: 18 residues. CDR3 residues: CASSLGQGRSSGRETQYF. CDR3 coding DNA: TGTGCCAGCAGTTTAGGGCAGGGGAGGTCTAGCGGGAGAGAGACCCAGTACTTC.

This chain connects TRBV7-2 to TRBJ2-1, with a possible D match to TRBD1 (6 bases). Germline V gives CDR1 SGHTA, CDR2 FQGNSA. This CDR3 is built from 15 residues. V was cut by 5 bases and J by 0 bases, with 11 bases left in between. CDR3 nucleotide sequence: TGTGCCAGCAGCCTATCGGACAGCTCCTACAATGAGCAGTTCTTC. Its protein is CASSLSDSSYNEQFF.

Here the CDR3 DNA reads TGCGCCAGCAGCTTGGTACCTTCTACCGATAGCAATCAGCCCCAGCATTTT. This gives the protein CASSLVPSTDSNQPQHF. This chain links TRBV5-1 with TRBJ1-5; no definite D call. CDR1 is SGHRS, CDR2 YFSETQ, per germline. The germline V and J ends were trimmed by 0 bases and 0 bases, with 13 bases remaining between them. The CDR3 has 17 residues.

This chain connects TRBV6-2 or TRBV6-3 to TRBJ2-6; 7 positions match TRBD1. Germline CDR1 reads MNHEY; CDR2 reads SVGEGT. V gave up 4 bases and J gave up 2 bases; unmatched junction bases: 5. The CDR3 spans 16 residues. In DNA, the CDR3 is TGTGCCAGCAGTTGGTACAGGGGAACTGGGGCCAACGTCCTGACTTTC. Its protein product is CASSWYRGTGANVLTF.

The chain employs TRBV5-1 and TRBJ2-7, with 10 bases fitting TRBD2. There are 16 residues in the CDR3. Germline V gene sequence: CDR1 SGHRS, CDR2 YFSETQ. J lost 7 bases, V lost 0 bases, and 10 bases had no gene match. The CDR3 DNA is TGCGCCAGCAGCTTGGATAGAGCGGGAGGGTTTAGGGAGCAGTACTTC. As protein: CASSLDRAGGFREQYF.

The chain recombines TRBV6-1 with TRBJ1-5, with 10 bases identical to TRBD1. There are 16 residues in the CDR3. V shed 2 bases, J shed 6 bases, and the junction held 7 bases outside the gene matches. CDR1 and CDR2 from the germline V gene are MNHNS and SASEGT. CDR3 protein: CASSEYGTGVSQPQHF. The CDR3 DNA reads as TGTGCCAGCAGTGAATACGGGACAGGGGTCTCTCAGCCCCAGCATTTT.

The CDR3 nucleotides are TGTGCCAGCAGCGTAAGCGGGACTGGGGCCAACGTCCTGACTTTC. Protein product: CASSVSGTGANVLTF. The J gene is TRBJ2-6, the V gene TRBV9; 7 bases align to TRBD2. CDR3 size: 15 residues. Looked up from germline, CDR1 is SGDLS and CDR2 is YYNGEE. With V trimmed by 1 base and J by 2 bases, 0 bases remained unmatched.

CDR3 protein: CASRTGQGSGNTIYF. DNA for the CDR3: TGTGCCAGCAGGACCGGACAGGGCTCTGGAAACACCATATATTTT. This chain joins TRBV2 and TRBJ1-3, with 8 positions matching TRBD1. This CDR3 contains 15 residues. V lost 6 bases to trimming and J lost 0 bases; unmatched junction nucleotides: 4. Germline CDR1 and CDR2: SNHLY and FYNNEI. The whole variable domain, remainder taken from reference TRBV2 and TRBJ1-3, is EPEVTQTPSHQVTQMGQEVILRCVPISNHLYFYWYRQILGQKVEFLVSFYNNEISEKSEIFDDQFSVERPDGSNFTLKIRSTKLEDSAMYFCASRTGQGSGNTIYFGEGSWLTVV.